This TCR beta chain was captured in a study of shared clonotypes between healthy human individuals. Points from the study as a whole: Generally, estimated richness proved larger in naive subsets than it did in memory subsets. Clonotype sharing across donors was expected to vary with sequencing depth.

Sequencing used immunoSEQ multiplex PCR; TCRdb keeps in-frame clones, though not all of them. The sample has some 2,100,000 clones, approximately 94% seen once. CDR1 and CDR2 from the germline V gene are SGHNT and YYREEE (reference sequence). V lost 0 bases and J lost 5, with 18 bases in between. This CDR3 has 16 residues. Remarks on this clone: Antigen: not known.

Sequencing was performed on naive CD4+ T cells sorted from blood. Subset meaning: CD45RA+ positively selected. The sequence was collected from a young man in good health. The V and J genes are TRBV5-4 and TRBJ2-7; D is perhaps TRBD2 (7 bases). CDR3 amino acids: CASSLGHGGGADEQYF. The CDR3, as DNA: TGTGCCAGCAGCTTGGGTCATGGAGGGGGGGCCGACGAGCAGTACTTC.